This TCR beta chain was documented in a study of T cells in Graves' hyperthyroidism and ophthalmopathy. For the study at large: Blood was drawn when the patient was first diagnosed and still untreated.

This clonotype was counted ten times or more. Its specificity is not known. Losses at the gene ends were 8 bases for V and 0 bases for J; bases not matched to a gene: 4. The CDR3 covers 15 residues. CDR1 is MDHEN, CDR2 SYDVKM, per germline. TCR beta CDR3 sequences were amplified from RNA transcripts. Primed by the HTBI set, a first-round RT-PCR was run on the TCR CDR3. TCRdb reanalysed the multiplex PCR reads using MiXCR and keeps one entry per CDR3 protein. The sample contains around 520,000 distinct CDR3 sequences, around 15% of which appear only once. Findings and caveats of the study: From stable hyperthyroidism, ophthalmopathy was set apart by a 13 V-J model.

The sequence derives from a woman between 35 and 50 years old with Graves' hyperthyroidism. The sample consisted of blood. V usage is TRBV28 and J usage is TRBJ2-6; 7 nucleotides agree with TRBD1. The CDR3 DNA sequence: TGTGCCAGCGGACAGGCGAGCTCTGGGGCCAACGTCCTGACTTTC. Translated: CASGQASSGANVLTF.